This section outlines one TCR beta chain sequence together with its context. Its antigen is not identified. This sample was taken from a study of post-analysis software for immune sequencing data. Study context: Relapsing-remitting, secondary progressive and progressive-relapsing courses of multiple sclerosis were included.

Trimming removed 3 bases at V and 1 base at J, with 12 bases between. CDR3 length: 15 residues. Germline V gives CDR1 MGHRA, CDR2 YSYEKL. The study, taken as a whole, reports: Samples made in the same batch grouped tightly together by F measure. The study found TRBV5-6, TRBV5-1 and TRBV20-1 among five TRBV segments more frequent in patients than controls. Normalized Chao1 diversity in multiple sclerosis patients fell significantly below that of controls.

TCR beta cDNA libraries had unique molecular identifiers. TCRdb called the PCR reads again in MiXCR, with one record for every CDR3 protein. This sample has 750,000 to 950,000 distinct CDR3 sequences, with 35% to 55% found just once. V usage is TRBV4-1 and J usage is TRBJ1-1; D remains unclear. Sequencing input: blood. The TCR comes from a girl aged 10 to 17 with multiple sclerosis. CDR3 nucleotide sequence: TGCGCCAGCAGCCAGGGATATGCCCCGAACACTGAAGCTTTCTTT. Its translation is CASSQGYAPNTEAFF.